The 29 T cell receptor beta chains reported below all come from one sample, sequenced in a study of blood T cell repertoires in COVID-19. Clones were sequenced by immunoSEQ multiplex PCR, and TCRdb holds only the in-frame ones, with some missing. Of about 59,000 clones in the sample, 70% to 75% are singletons; the top ten hold 15% to 20%. Sequencing was performed on peripheral blood. All receptors come from a woman in her forties or fifties with active or convalescent COVID-19.

The rearrangement joins TRBV6-5 to TRBJ2-2; 7 bases are a match to TRBD2. The CDR3 has 14 amino acids. V lost 2 bases, J lost 5 bases, and 2 bases stayed unmatched. CDR1 is MNHEY and CDR2 is SVGAGI in the germline V gene. The CDR3 here is CASSYRGGTGELFF. In DNA, the CDR3 is TGTGCCAGCAGTTACAGGGGAGGGACCGGGGAGCTGTTTTTT.

This clone appeared a single time. V is TRBV5-1 and J is TRBJ2-5; 10 positions match TRBD1. This CDR3 contains 16 residues. V trimming: 0 bases; J trimming: 5 bases; junction bases outside the gene matches: 7. Germline V gene data show CDR1 as SGHRS and CDR2 as YFSETQ. The CDR3 region has the DNA TGCGCCAGCAGCTTGGCCCCGGGACAGGGGCAGGAGACCCAGTACTTC. Encoded protein: CASSLAPGQGQETQYF.

The chain combines TRBV28 with TRBJ2-2, with D possibly matching TRBD2 (6 bases). V dropped 8 bases and J dropped 0 bases, with 10 bases sitting between them. The CDR3 contains 14 residues. Germline V CDR1 and CDR2: MDHEN, SYDVKM. The CDR3 bases are TGTGCCAGCGAAGGAGGGGCGAACACCGGGGAGCTGTTTTTT. Residues: CASEGGANTGELFF.

V and J are TRBV2 and TRBJ2-7, with TRBD1 matching over 8 bases. This CDR3 is 14 amino acids long. The V and J ends lost 5 bases and 4 bases, in that order; junction bases with no gene match: 7. Germline V gene data show CDR1 as SNHLY and CDR2 as FYNNEI. CDR3 DNA sequence: TGTGCCAGCAGTCTACGGACAGGGAAGTACGAGCAGTACTTC. Protein: CASSLRTGKYEQYF.

The CDR3 bases are TGTGCCAGCACCCTACCAACTAATGAAAAACTGTTTTTT. Amino acid sequence: CASTLPTNEKLFF. V is TRBV2 and J is TRBJ1-4; no definite D call. Germline CDR1 and CDR2: SNHLY and FYNNEI. The CDR3 consists of 13 residues. V was shortened by 7 bases and J by 0 bases, with 6 bases between the two germline ends.

The chain uses TRBV25-1 and TRBJ2-5; the D gene is possibly TRBD1 (6 bases). The CDR3 covers 14 residues. Trimming removed 5 bases from V and 5 bases from J, with 15 bases in between. CDR1 is MGHDK, CDR2 SYGVNS, per germline. The DNA for the CDR3 is TGTGCCAGCAGTCCCAATACAGGGACGGAGACCCAGTACTTC. This codes for CASSPNTGTETQYF.

This clone was seen more than once but under ten times. This rearrangement joins TRBV7-9 to TRBJ2-2; 9 bases are a match to TRBD2. The CDR3 has 13 residues. Losses at the gene ends were 11 bases for V and 6 bases for J; bases not matched to a gene: 7. The germline CDR1 and CDR2 sequences are SEHNR and FQNEAQ (reference sequence). CDR3 sequence: CAGTAGGAGELFF. CDR3 sequence (DNA): TGTGCCGGAACAGCGGGAGGTGCCGGGGAGCTGTTTTTT.

The V call is TRBV13, the J call TRBJ2-1, with 7 bases fitting TRBD2. The CDR3 is 15 residues long. The V segment lost 1 base and the J segment 4 bases; nucleotides outside the gene matches: 4. Germline CDR1 is PRHDT and CDR2 is FYEKMQ (reference sequence). The CDR3 here is CASSLEGLQYNEQFF. The CDR3 DNA reads as TGTGCCAGCAGCTTAGAGGGACTACAATACAATGAGCAGTTCTTC.

CDR3 in amino acids: CASNPGTGEQPQHF. CDR3 in DNA: TGTGCCAGCAACCCCGGGACAGGGGAACAGCCCCAGCATTTT. The chain has TRBV2 and TRBJ1-5; 10 nucleotides match TRBD1. V shed 7 bases, J shed 7 bases, and the junction held 7 bases outside the gene matches. Germline V lookup: CDR1 SNHLY, CDR2 FYNNEI. This CDR3 spans 14 amino acids.

The chain recombines TRBV19 with TRBJ2-5, with D possibly being TRBD2 (6 bases). Trimming removed 3 bases from V and 4 bases from J, with 18 bases in between. This CDR3 has 16 residues. Per the germline V gene, CDR1 is LNHDA and CDR2 is SQIVND (reference sequence). CDR3 protein: CASSIEVWGERETQYF. Here the CDR3 DNA reads TGTGCCAGTAGTATTGAGGTGTGGGGGGAGCGAGAGACCCAGTACTTC.

The chain is built from TRBV9 and TRBJ2-1, with 9 bases lining up with TRBD2. J lost 6 bases, V lost 2 bases, and 12 bases had no gene match. The length of the CDR3 is 17 residues. Germline V CDR1 and CDR2: SGDLS, YYNGEE. CDR3 amino acids: CASSVGGRASLFNEQFF. The CDR3, as DNA: TGTGCCAGCAGCGTGGGCGGGAGGGCCTCGTTATTCAATGAGCAGTTCTTC.

CDR3 in DNA: TGTGCCAGCAGCTTACTAGCGGGAGGGCCTTTAGATACGCAGTATTTT. Translation: CASSLLAGGPLDTQYF. The chain uses TRBV7-9 and TRBJ2-3; the match to TRBD2 covers 12 bases. Unmatched junction bases numbered 5, after V lost 2 bases and J lost 5 bases. This CDR3 region has 16 residues. In germline, CDR1 is SEHNR, CDR2 FQNEAQ (reference sequence).

The chain recombines TRBV7-9 with TRBJ2-7, with 10 bases that match TRBD1. The CDR3 sequence is 16 residues long. With V trimmed by 3 bases and J by 4 bases, 9 bases remained unmatched. Germline V gives CDR1 SEHNR, CDR2 FQNEAQ (reference sequence). Here the CDR3 reads CASSFDRGPPLYEQYF. CDR3 coding DNA: TGTGCCAGCAGCTTCGACAGGGGGCCGCCCTTGTACGAGCAGTACTTC.

This clone was seen only once. The V and J genes are TRBV4-1 and TRBJ1-1; no clear D gene. The V end lost 3 bases, the J end lost 5 bases, and 7 bases lay between the germline ends. From germline, CDR1 is MGHRA and CDR2 YSYEKL. This CDR3 region has 12 residues. CDR3 sequence reads: CASSQARTEAFF. The CDR3, as DNA: TGCGCCAGCAGCCAGGCGAGGACTGAAGCTTTCTTT.

The V and J genes are TRBV7-9 and TRBJ2-1; TRBD2 is a possible D gene (6 bases). The CDR3 is 14 residues long. CDR1 SEHNR and CDR2 FQNEAQ come from the germline V gene (reference sequence). V gave up 2 bases and J gave up 8 bases, with 13 bases separating them. CDR3 nucleotides: TGTGCCAGCAGCTTACCGGGACTTATCCATGAGCAGTTCTTC. Protein: CASSLPGLIHEQFF.

The V call is TRBV24-1, the J call TRBJ2-1; 13 bases fit TRBD2. J was trimmed by 8 bases and V by 3 bases; bases with no gene match: 9. CDR1 is KGHDR and CDR2 is SFDVKD in the germline V gene. The CDR3 runs 17 residues. The CDR3 loop is CATSDPPRTSGSYEQFF. As DNA, the CDR3 is TGTGCCACCAGTGATCCGCCTCGGACTAGCGGGAGTTATGAGCAGTTCTTC.

The rearrangement joins TRBV3-1 (or the pseudogene TRBV3-2) to TRBJ2-1, with no clear D. The CDR3 is 14 residues long. V was shortened by 3 bases and J by 2 bases, with 8 bases between the two germline ends. Per germline, CDR1 LGHDT and CDR2 YNNKEL (reference sequence). The CDR3 DNA reads as TGTGCCAGCAGCCAGGCACGAACCTACAATGAGCAGTTCTTC. Translating gives CASSQARTYNEQFF.

The chain is built from TRBV5-1 and TRBJ1-1; no clear D gene. Germline lookup yields CDR1 SGHRS and CDR2 YFSETQ. Trimming pared 3 bases from V and 5 bases from J, leaving 14 bases between. This CDR3 comprises 14 residues. The CDR3 region has the DNA TGCGCCAGCAGCTGGGGTGGCGGGGAAACTGAAGCTTTCTTT. This translates into CASSWGGGETEAFF.

The chain is built from TRBV14 and TRBJ1-1, with D tentatively TRBD1 (6 bases). The germline V gene encodes CDR1 SGHDN and CDR2 FVKESK. V was cut by 5 bases and J by 2 bases, with 9 bases left in between. CDR3 length: 13 amino acids. This chain's CDR3 is CASSAQGNTEAFF. DNA of the CDR3: TGTGCCAGCAGCGCACAGGGTAACACTGAAGCTTTCTTT.

DNA for the CDR3: TGCGCCAGCAGCAGAGCGGGAGTTGGAGAGACCCAGTACTTC. It encodes CASSRAGVGETQYF. The rearrangement links TRBV5-1 to TRBJ2-5, with 8 bases identical to TRBD2. Trimming cost V 4 bases and J 4 bases; bases outside gene matches: 6. The CDR3 is 14 amino acids. Germline V gene lookup returns CDR1 SGHRS and CDR2 YFSETQ.

J is TRBJ2-1 and V is TRBV10-1, with a weak D call TRBD2 (5 bases). Trimming removed 0 bases from V and 0 bases from J, with 9 bases in between. The CDR3 runs 16 residues. From germline, CDR1 is WNHNN and CDR2 SYGVQD (reference sequence). DNA for the CDR3: TGCGCCAGCAGTGAGTCGGGGAGATCCTCCTACAATGAGCAGTTCTTC. Encoded protein: CASSESGRSSYNEQFF.

The chain combines TRBV19 with TRBJ2-7; D is perhaps TRBD1 (5 bases). Germline V gives CDR1 LNHDA, CDR2 SQIVND (reference sequence). The CDR3 extends over 14 amino acids. Trimming took 2 bases from V and 3 from J, leaving 11 bases between them. CDR3 nucleotide sequence: TGTGCCAGTAGTATAAGGTGGGGCAACTACGAGCAGTACTTC. This gives the protein CASSIRWGNYEQYF.

V and J are TRBV23-1 and TRBJ2-7; possibly TRBD1 for D (6 bases). TRBV23-1 is noted as an ORF with a role that remains uncertain. Trimming removed 6 bases from V and 3 bases from J, with 12 bases in between. CDR3 length: 13 residues. CDR3 residues: CASSPGQNYEQYF. CDR3 nucleotides: TGCGCCAGCAGCCCAGGACAGAACTACGAGCAGTACTTC.

This rearrangement joins TRBV28 to TRBJ1-2, with D possibly matching TRBD1 (6 bases). Trimming cost V 6 bases and J 0 bases, with 23 bases left between them. The V gene's germline CDR1 is MDHEN and CDR2 SYDVKM. The CDR3 loop spans 18 amino acids. In DNA, the CDR3 is TGTGCCAGCAGCCCCTCAAGGGGGAGGGTTGGGGCTAACTATGGCTACACCTTC. Translated, it gives CASSPSRGRVGANYGYTF.

J is TRBJ2-2 and V is TRBV2, with 7 nucleotides matching TRBD2. With 6 bases clipped from V and 2 bases from J, the junction kept 9 bases outside the gene matches. CDR1 and CDR2 (germline): SNHLY, FYNNEI. The CDR3 covers 16 residues. DNA for the CDR3: TGTGCCAGCAGCGATCCCCCGGGGGGAAACACCGGGGAGCTGTTTTTT. Translating gives CASSDPPGGNTGELFF.

This clone was found many times. The CDR3 is CASSLSAGGISGELFF. In DNA, the CDR3 is TGTGCCAGCAGCTTGTCGGCAGGGGGTATTAGCGGGGAGCTGTTTTTT. The rearrangement joins TRBV5-5 to TRBJ2-2; 7 nucleotides agree with TRBD1. There are 16 residues in the CDR3. V lost 1 base, J lost 7 bases, and 10 bases stayed unmatched. Looked up from germline, CDR1 is SGHKS and CDR2 is YYEKEE (reference sequence).

The chain joins TRBV29-1 to TRBJ1-1, with D perhaps TRBD1 (6 bases). Germline loops: CDR1 SQVTM, CDR2 ANQGSEA. V lost 7 bases and J 0 bases, leaving 18 bases between the germline ends. CDR3 length equals 15 residues. The DNA of the CDR3 is TGCAGCGCCGTGGACAGAGGATGGGTGAACACTGAAGCTTTCTTT. It specifies CSAVDRGWVNTEAFF. Filled out from reference TRBV29-1 and TRBJ1-1, the complete variable domain reads SAVISQKPSRDICQRGTSLTIQCQVDSQVTMMFWYRQQPGQSLTLIATANQGSEATYESGFVIDKFPISRPNLTFSTLTVSNMSPEDSSIYLCSAVDRGWVNTEAFFGQGTRLTVV.

The chain uses TRBV29-1 and TRBJ2-2, with 10 bases identical to TRBD2. The CDR3 consists of 17 residues. V shed 4 bases and J 5 bases; nucleotides not matched to a gene: 13. Germline CDR1 and CDR2: SQVTM and ANQGSEA. In DNA form, the CDR3 reads TGCAGCGTTGGGGGAAAAGGGCTAGCGGGAGCTACCGGGGAGCTGTTTTTT. It encodes CSVGGKGLAGATGELFF.

The chain joins TRBV21-1 to TRBJ1-2; the table's D call, TRBD1, was not checked against the DNA. TRBV21-1 is flagged as a pseudogene. This CDR3 has 17 residues. The CDR3 here is CASSKAGRGDVSYGYTF. As DNA, the CDR3 is TGTGCCAGCAGCAAAGCGGGCAGGGGGGATGTCAGCTATGGCTACACCTTC.